This T cell receptor beta chain appears in the sequencing data of a study of blood T cell repertoires in COVID-19. Study-level information: The United States, Italy and Spain were the sources of the acute and convalescent COVID-19 samples. PBMCs, B-cell-depleted T cells, or T cells were the source of the cDNA or gDNA that made up the material.

The CDR3 runs 13 residues. CDR1 and CDR2 from the germline V gene are SGHRS and YFSETQ. The V end was cut by 4 bases, the J end by 9 bases, with 14 bases between. As processed by the authors: Reference gene primer amplification gave estimated nucleated cell counts. TCRdb's copy holds only in-frame clones and misses some; the assay was immunoSEQ multiplex PCR. For V, J and clone size, that table is used; D and trimming come from the DNA. In the table there are some 210,000 clones, about 88% of which are singletons. V is TRBV5-1 and J is TRBJ2-1, with a weak D call TRBD2 (5 bases). What was sequenced was peripheral blood. The TCR comes from a woman aged 35 to 49 who had recovered from COVID-19. CDR3 sequence: CASSVASIREQFF. The DNA of the CDR3 is TGCGCCAGCAGCGTGGCTAGCATCCGTGAGCAGTTCTTC.